This TCR beta chain was captured in a study of radiotherapy plus CTLA-4 blockade in lung cancer. Study-wide background: Of all patients, around 19% responded objectively and approximately 31% showed disease control. Regarding the study as a whole: Blood TCR clones of tumor origin expanded after radiotherapy plus ipilimumab.

Those patients who had chemo-refractory metastatic non-small-cell lung cancer were given focal radiation along with CTLA-4 blockade through ipilimumab. On this clone itself: Its antigen is undetermined.

The CDR3 has 13 amino acids. The V end lost 2 bases, the J end lost 2 bases, and 8 bases lay between the germline ends. Germline CDR1 reads SGHRS; CDR2 reads YFSETQ. Some clones are missing from TCRdb's copy, which holds only in-frame ones; the method was immunoSEQ multiplex PCR. The sample carries roughly 75,000 clones, around 78% recorded once. This rearrangement joins TRBV5-1 to TRBJ2-7, with D unresolved. The clonotype comes from a human donor with non-small cell lung cancer whose response to radiotherapy plus ipilimumab could not be evaluated. Some clones in this sample may be carry-over from other donors' samples. Sample: peripheral blood, taken from a patient treated with radiotherapy plus ipilimumab. This CDR3 reads CASSFPQTYEQYF. Here the CDR3 DNA reads TGCGCCAGCAGCTTTCCACAGACCTACGAGCAGTACTTC.